The clone carrying this T cell receptor beta chain was observed a few times. What it binds is unknown. This entry belongs to a study of cytomegalovirus exposure and HLA in healthy donors. Study-wide results and limits: Previously analyzed data showed that most TCR beta V segments were productive at a frequency of about 87% or about 30%. CMV antigen specificity of a few CMV-associated chains was confirmed in vitro.

It was with 60 Vbeta and 13 Jbeta primers that the PCR ran. Data came from immunoSEQ multiplex PCR; TCRdb stores just in-frame clones and leaves some out. The table shows more than 100,000 clones, with roughly 9.6% occurring only once. The source of this sequence is a woman in her thirties or forties in good health and CMV-seropositive. Specimen: PBMCs.

CDR3 sequence reads: CASSSGMNTEAFF. As DNA, the CDR3 is TGTGCCAGCAGCTCAGGTATGAACACTGAAGCTTTCTTT. The chain carries TRBV5-6 and TRBJ1-1; D gene unclear. The V and J ends lost 3 bases and 0 bases respectively, with 6 bases between them. CDR3 length: 13 amino acids. CDR1 and CDR2 from the germline V gene are SGHDT and YYEEEE. The whole variable domain, filled in from reference TRBV5-6 and TRBJ1-1, reads DAGVTQSPTHLIKTRGQQVTLRCSPKSGHDTVSWYQQALGQGPQFIFQYYEEEERQRGNFPDRFSGHQFPNYSSELNVNALLLGDSALYLCASSSGMNTEAFFGQGTRLTVV.